This TCR beta chain was captured by sequencing in a study of Graves' ophthalmopathy and Graves' hyperthyroidism. On the study more broadly: The authors collected peripheral blood at initial diagnosis, before any treatment. Study-wide findings and caveats: Ophthalmopathy versus stable hyperthyroidism: 13-signature model gave 85% to 90% sensitivity, roughly 81% specificity.

Ten or more counts support this clonotype. Its specificity is unknown. Diagnostic conclusions were grounded in clinical symptoms, serum thyroxine, TRAb, thyroid ultrasound and orbital computed tomography. Amplification of TCR beta CDR3 regions used RNA transcripts. HTBI-primed first-round RT-PCR preceded second-round multiplex PCR. TCRdb called the multiplex PCR reads again in MiXCR, with one record for every CDR3 protein. The sample contains approximately 700,000 distinct CDR3 sequences, 35% to 50% of which appear only once. The germline V and J ends were trimmed by 5 bases and 3 bases, with 13 bases remaining between them. The germline V gene has CDR1 SQVTM and CDR2 ANQGSEA. The CDR3 length is 13 residues.

The chain combines TRBV29-1 with TRBJ1-2, with a tentative D call TRBD1 (5 bases). The source is an adult man with Graves' ophthalmopathy. The specimen sequenced was peripheral blood. CDR3 nucleotides: TGCAGCGTTTCCGGGACGGGAGACTATGGCTACACCTTC. It codes for CSVSGTGDYGYTF. Full variable domain (rest looked up from reference TRBV29-1 and TRBJ1-2): SAVISQKPSRDICQRGTSLTIQCQVDSQVTMMFWYRQQPGQSLTLIATANQGSEATYESGFVIDKFPISRPNLTFSTLTVSNMSPEDSSIYLCSVSGTGDYGYTFGSGTRLTVV.